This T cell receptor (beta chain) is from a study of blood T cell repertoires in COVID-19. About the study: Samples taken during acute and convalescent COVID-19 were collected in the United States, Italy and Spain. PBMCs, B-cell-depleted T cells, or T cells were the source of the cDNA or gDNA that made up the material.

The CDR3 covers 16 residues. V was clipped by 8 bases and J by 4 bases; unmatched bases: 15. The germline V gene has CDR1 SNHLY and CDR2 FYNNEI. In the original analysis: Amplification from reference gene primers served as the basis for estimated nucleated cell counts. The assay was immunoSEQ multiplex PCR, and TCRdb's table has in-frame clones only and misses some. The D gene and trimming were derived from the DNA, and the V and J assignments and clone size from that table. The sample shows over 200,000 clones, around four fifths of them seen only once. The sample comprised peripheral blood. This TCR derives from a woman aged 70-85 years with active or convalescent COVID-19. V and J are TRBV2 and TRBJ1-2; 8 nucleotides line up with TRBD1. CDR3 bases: TGTGCCAGCGAGCCGCTGCTCGTGGACAGGGCCTATGGCTACACCTTC. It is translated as CASEPLLVDRAYGYTF.